These 17 T cell receptor beta chains were sequenced from one sample in a study of blood T cell repertoires in COVID-19. Here immunoSEQ multiplex PCR was the method, and the copy in TCRdb shows in-frame clones only, minus some. This table holds 130,000 or so clones, about 70% found once. The sample consisted of peripheral blood. These receptor sequences come from a woman in her 70s with acute or convalescent COVID-19.

This clone turned up a few times. This rearrangement joins TRBV24-1 to TRBJ2-3, with 9 bases aligning to TRBD1. This CDR3 contains 16 residues. V shed 4 bases, J shed 4 bases, and the junction held 8 bases outside the gene matches. Germline V gives CDR1 KGHDR, CDR2 SFDVKD. The CDR3 bases are TGTGCCACCAGTGACCCGGGACAGGGATGGGCAGATACGCAGTATTTT. The encoded protein is CATSDPGQGWADTQYF.

This rearrangement joins TRBV28 to TRBJ1-6; D not certain. The V gene lost 5 bases and the J gene lost 9 bases, with 14 bases spanning the gap. Germline V gene lookup returns CDR1 MDHEN and CDR2 SYDVKM. The CDR3 is 14 residues long. The CDR3 DNA reads TGTGCCAGCAGTACCCCTCGCTTCGGTTCACCCCTCCACTTT. Its protein product is CASSTPRFGSPLHF.

The V gene is TRBV30, the J gene TRBJ2-3, with 8 bases that match TRBD1. Germline lookup yields CDR1 GTSNPN and CDR2 SVGIG (reference sequence). V lost 4 bases, J lost 4 bases, and 7 bases stayed unmatched. The CDR3 runs to 14 residues. CDR3: CAWTRQGRSDTQYF. CDR3 DNA sequence: TGTGCCTGGACCCGACAGGGGAGGTCAGATACGCAGTATTTT.

The V and J genes are TRBV19 and TRBJ1-5; 8 positions match TRBD1. The ends lost 5 bases at V and 5 bases at J; junction bases unmatched: 5. This CDR3 contains 14 residues. CDR1 LNHDA and CDR2 SQIVND come from the germline V gene (reference sequence). CDR3 protein: CASSFGTGYQPQHF. CDR3 bases: TGTGCCAGTAGTTTCGGGACAGGATATCAGCCCCAGCATTTT.

The CDR3 protein is CASQGPSSNYGYTF. For the CDR3, the DNA is TGTGCTAGTCAGGGTCCCTCTTCTAACTATGGCTACACCTTC. This rearrangement joins TRBV12-5 to TRBJ1-2; possible D gene TRBD1, 5 bases. CDR1 and CDR2 from the germline V gene are LGHNT and FRNRAP. The CDR3 has 14 residues. The V and J ends lost 8 bases and 0 bases respectively, with 13 bases between them.

The chain couples TRBV4-3 to TRBJ2-7; D is perhaps TRBD1 (6 bases). The V gene lost 1 base and the J gene lost 0 bases, with 10 bases spanning the gap. In germline, CDR1 is LGHNA, CDR2 YSLEER. The CDR3 loop spans 15 amino acids. CDR3 residues: CASSQGSDSSYEQYF. Written as DNA, the CDR3 is TGCGCCAGCAGCCAAGGTTCGGACAGCTCCTACGAGCAGTACTTC.

The chain employs TRBV6-2 or TRBV6-3 and TRBJ1-3; perhaps TRBD1 as D (6 bases). V was trimmed by 2 bases and J by 1 base, leaving 6 bases between them. Germline V gene data show CDR1 as MNHEY and CDR2 as SVGEGT. This CDR3 contains 14 residues. The CDR3 sequence is CASSYGTSGNTIYF. DNA of the CDR3: TGTGCCAGCAGTTACGGGACATCTGGAAACACCATATATTTT.

The V gene is TRBV5-1, the J gene TRBJ1-1; the match to TRBD1 covers 8 bases. The germline CDR1 and CDR2 sequences are SGHRS and YFSETQ. Trimming took 0 bases from V and 4 from J; bases not matched to a gene: 2. The length of the CDR3 is 14 residues. CDR3 amino acids: CASSLATGGTEAFF. CDR3 DNA sequence: TGCGCCAGCAGCTTGGCAACAGGGGGCACTGAAGCTTTCTTT.

This sequence joins TRBV5-1 and TRBJ2-3, with D possibly being TRBD1 (5 bases). Trimming shortened V by 6 bases and J by 0 bases, and 17 bases separated the two germline ends. CDR3 length equals 16 residues. The germline CDR1 and CDR2 sequences are SGHRS and YFSETQ. CDR3 in amino acids: CASTQRVGASTDTQYF. CDR3 bases: TGCGCCAGCACTCAACGGGTAGGGGCTAGCACAGATACGCAGTATTTT.

This rearrangement joins TRBV19 to TRBJ1-1; no clear D. The CDR3 sequence is 14 residues long. Germline V gene data show CDR1 as LNHDA and CDR2 as SQIVND (reference sequence). Trimming took off 3 bases at V and 2 bases at J, with 10 bases between the two ends. The CDR3 spells CASSISPVNTEAFF. CDR3 bases: TGTGCCAGTAGTATCTCCCCAGTAAACACTGAAGCTTTCTTT.

The CDR3 sequence: CASSSGGGLAADTQYF. As DNA, the CDR3 is TGTGCCAGCAGTTCTGGAGGAGGGCTAGCAGCAGATACGCAGTATTTT. The genes are TRBV6-5 and TRBJ2-3; possibly TRBD2 for D (6 bases). The V gene's germline CDR1 is MNHEY and CDR2 SVGAGI. The CDR3 runs 16 residues. Trimming shortened V by 4 bases and J by 4 bases, and 18 bases separated the two germline ends.

This sequence joins TRBV28 and TRBJ2-5; D might be TRBD1 (6 bases). From germline, CDR1 is MDHEN and CDR2 SYDVKM. The CDR3 has 15 amino acids. The V end was cut by 3 bases, the J end by 3 bases, with 14 bases between. CDR3 protein: CASSLGAWTEETQYF. DNA for the CDR3: TGTGCCAGCAGTTTGGGGGCCTGGACAGAAGAGACCCAGTACTTC.

V gene TRBV19 combines with J gene TRBJ1-4, with D unclear. The CDR3 is 12 amino acids. Germline V gene sequence: CDR1 LNHDA, CDR2 SQIVND (reference sequence). Trimming took off 7 bases at V and 8 bases at J, with 11 bases between the two ends. Written as DNA, the CDR3 is TGTGCCAGTATCGGCAGCGACGAAAAACTGTTTTTT. Its protein is CASIGSDEKLFF.

The V gene is TRBV29-1, the J gene TRBJ2-7; 10 nucleotides line up with TRBD2. This CDR3 has 13 amino acids. J gave up 2 bases and V 5 bases, and 3 bases lay outside the gene matches. CDR1 is SQVTM, CDR2 ANQGSEA, per germline. The CDR3, as DNA: TGCAGCGTTCGGACTAGCGGCACCTACGAGCAGTACTTC. As protein: CSVRTSGTYEQYF.

This clone was observed a handful of times. The chain couples TRBV19 to TRBJ1-2; TRBD1 agrees at 8 bases. J gave up 6 bases and V 7 bases, and 13 bases lay outside the gene matches. The germline gives CDR1 LNHDA, CDR2 SQIVND (reference sequence). There are 15 residues in the CDR3. CDR3 nucleotide sequence: TGTGCCAGTACCCATCAGAGAGGGGGACAGGATGGCTACACCTTC. Its protein product is CASTHQRGGQDGYTF. Based on the CDR3 plus reference TRBV19 and TRBJ1-2, the full variable domain is DGGITQSPKYLFRKEGQNVTLSCEQNLNHDAMYWYRQDPGQGLRLIYYSQIVNDFQKGDIAEGYSVSREKKESFPLTVTSAQKNPTAFYLCASTHQRGGQDGYTFGSGTRLTVV.

The chain combines TRBV5-4 with TRBJ2-1, with 9 bases identical to TRBD2. Germline CDR1 and CDR2: SGHNT and YYREEE (reference sequence). CDR3 length: 16 residues. The ends lost 2 bases at V and 3 bases at J; junction bases unmatched: 6. As DNA, the CDR3 is TGTGCCAGCAGCTTAAAAAAGCGGGGGGACTACAATGAGCAGTTCTTC. Translation: CASSLKKRGDYNEQFF.

The chain carries TRBV5-1 and TRBJ2-3, with 7 bases lining up with TRBD1. Trimming took 0 bases from V and 1 from J; bases not matched to a gene: 5. The germline CDR1 and CDR2 sequences are SGHRS and YFSETQ. This CDR3 comprises 16 residues. The CDR3 DNA reads as TGCGCCAGCAGCTTGGAGGGTAGGGGGCGCACAGATACGCAGTATTTT. Translation gives CASSLEGRGRTDTQYF.